This T cell receptor beta chain was captured by sequencing in a study of cytomegalovirus exposure and HLA in healthy donors. Broader study findings: Reports indicated that the classifier achieved high specificity and sensitivity in diagnosing cytomegalovirus status.

The CDR3 covers 15 residues. In germline, CDR1 is LNHDA, CDR2 SQIVND (reference sequence). J was trimmed by 3 bases and V by 4 bases; bases with no gene match: 6. With 60 Vbeta and 13 Jbeta primers, the PCR was carried out. Sequencing used immunoSEQ multiplex PCR; TCRdb keeps in-frame clones, though not all of them. This table holds approximately 150,000 clones, roughly 77% found once. On this clone: What it binds is unknown.

This chain joins TRBV19 and TRBJ2-7, with TRBD2 matching over 10 bases. The clonotype comes from a man younger than 30 in good health and CMV-seropositive. Sequenced material: PBMCs. Written as DNA, the CDR3 is TGTGCCAGTAGTACACCAGCGGGAGGGGTCTACGAGCAGTACTTC. Translated, it gives CASSTPAGGVYEQYF.